This passage covers 18 T cell receptor beta chains from one sample sequenced in a study of blood T cell repertoires in COVID-19. The table came from immunoSEQ multiplex PCR; TCRdb's copy has only in-frame clones and leaves some out. Altogether under 350,000 clones are present, about 82% being singletons, with the ten largest covering approximately 7.5%. The sequenced sample was peripheral blood. Source of these receptors: a human donor in a cohort sampled during active COVID-19.

The gene calls are TRBV5-4 and TRBJ1-2; 12 nucleotides match TRBD1. The germline V gene has CDR1 SGHNT and CDR2 YYREEE (reference sequence). V dropped 2 bases and J dropped 3; count of bases not matched to a gene: 2. The CDR3 consists of 15 residues. CDR3 sequence reads: CASSFGTGGDYGYTF. CDR3 nucleotide sequence: TGTGCCAGCAGCTTCGGGACAGGGGGCGACTATGGCTACACCTTC.

The chain joins TRBV19 to TRBJ1-1; no firm D call. The V gene lost 5 bases and the J gene lost 0 bases, with 10 bases spanning the gap. Germline assignment: CDR1 LNHDA and CDR2 SQIVND (reference sequence). The CDR3 is 14 amino acids. CDR3 DNA: TGTGCCAGTAGTCTCGCCAGTTTGAACACTGAAGCTTTCTTT. Residues: CASSLASLNTEAFF.

The V and J genes are TRBV18 and TRBJ2-4, with unresolved D. Trimming removed 0 bases from V and 0 bases from J, with 6 bases in between. CDR1 and CDR2 from the germline V gene are KGHSH and LQKENI. This CDR3 contains 15 residues. This CDR3 reads CASSPPNRAKNIQYF. For the CDR3, the DNA is TGTGCCAGCTCACCACCCAACAGAGCCAAAAACATTCAGTACTTC. The full variable domain, completed using reference TRBV18 and TRBJ2-4, is NAGVMQNPRHLVRRRGQEARLRCSPMKGHSHVYWYRQLPEEGLKFMVYLQKENIIDESGMPKERFSAEFPKEGPSILRIQQVVRGDSAAYFCASSPPNRAKNIQYFGAGTRLSVL.

This chain links TRBV11-2 with TRBJ1-2; possibly TRBD1 for D (5 bases). V lost 5 bases to trimming and J lost 2 bases, with 12 bases between them. This CDR3 contains 14 residues. CDR1 and CDR2 (germline): SGHAT, FQNNGV. For the CDR3, the DNA is TGTGCCAGCAGCCCAAATGGGGGGAACTATGGCTACACCTTC. The encoded protein is CASSPNGGNYGYTF.

This clone was counted a few times. This chain links TRBV12-3 or TRBV12-4 with TRBJ2-7; D may be TRBD1 (5 bases). Trimming took 8 bases from V and 6 from J, leaving 14 bases between them. This CDR3 is built from 12 residues. The CDR3 DNA follows: TGTGCCAGCTCCTTTGGGGCGCTCGAGCAGTACTTC. Encoded protein: CASSFGALEQYF.

The chain links TRBV4-2 to TRBJ1-4; no firm D call. Trimming pared 0 bases from V and 4 bases from J, leaving 6 bases between. Germline values: CDR1 LGHNA, CDR2 YNFKEQ. This CDR3 is 14 amino acids long. The DNA of the CDR3 is TGTGCCAGCAGCCAAGATTTTCATAATGAAAAACTGTTTTTT. Translation: CASSQDFHNEKLFF.

V usage is TRBV28 and J usage is TRBJ1-3; no reliable D call. Trimming stripped 7 bases from V and 1 base from J, with 5 bases between. The CDR3 covers 12 residues. The V gene's germline CDR1 is MDHEN and CDR2 SYDVKM. The CDR3 nucleotides read TGTGCCAGCATCTCGTCTGGAAACACCATATATTTT. Its protein product is CASISSGNTIYF.

The rearrangement links TRBV19 to TRBJ2-1, with 10 positions matching TRBD2. J lost 3 bases, V lost 4 bases, and 3 bases had no gene match. Germline CDR1 LNHDA, CDR2 SQIVND (reference sequence). There are 15 residues in the CDR3. Written as DNA, the CDR3 is TGTGCCAGTAGTACTAGCGGGGGACGCTACAATGAGCAGTTCTTC. Translation gives CASSTSGGRYNEQFF.

The CDR3 loop reads CASSFTGVNTEAFF. The CDR3 DNA sequence: TGTGCCAGCAGTTTTACAGGGGTGAACACTGAAGCTTTCTTT. The V gene is TRBV6-5, the J gene TRBJ1-1, with 7 positions matching TRBD1. J was trimmed by 0 bases and V by 4 bases; bases with no gene match: 2. Per germline, CDR1 MNHEY and CDR2 SVGAGI. This CDR3 is 14 amino acids long.

The gene calls are TRBV24-1 and TRBJ2-1, with D perhaps TRBD1 (5 bases). Germline loops: CDR1 KGHDR, CDR2 SFDVKD. V shed 4 bases and J shed 9 bases, with 15 bases lying between them. This CDR3 comprises 14 residues. Here the CDR3 reads CATSDLDERGEQFF. The CDR3 DNA follows: TGTGCCACCAGTGACCTGGACGAAAGGGGTGAGCAGTTCTTC.

J is TRBJ1-1 and V is TRBV28; 7 nucleotides match TRBD1. The CDR3 runs 12 residues. The V segment lost 3 bases and the J segment 11 bases; nucleotides outside the gene matches: 6. Germline CDR1 reads MDHEN; CDR2 reads SYDVKM. The CDR3 coding sequence is TGTGCCAGCAGTTTCAGCCAGGGGGTGGCTTTCTTT. Encoded protein: CASSFSQGVAFF. The full variable domain, its missing parts supplied by reference TRBV28 and TRBJ1-1, is DVKVTQSSRYLVKRTGEKVFLECVQDMDHENMFWYRQDPGLGLRLIYFSYDVKMKEKGDIPEGYSVSREKKERFSLILESASTNQTSMYLCASSFSQGVAFFGQGTRLTVV.

This sequence joins TRBV19 and TRBJ2-2, with D unresolved. Trimming left V 1 base short and J 5 bases short, with 14 bases between. Germline V CDR1 and CDR2: LNHDA, SQIVND (reference sequence). The CDR3 is 16 amino acids. The CDR3 protein is CASSIGSQSVTGELFF. The CDR3 DNA reads TGTGCCAGTAGTATAGGGTCCCAGTCTGTGACCGGGGAGCTGTTTTTT.

The chain is built from TRBV19 and TRBJ2-3; TRBD2 matches 7 bases. CDR3 length: 17 residues. V lost 5 bases and J lost 5; bases outside the gene matches: 16. Germline loops: CDR1 LNHDA, CDR2 SQIVND (reference sequence). The DNA of the CDR3 is TGTGCCAGTAGTCGAACCGGGCCCTCGGGGGGTCTAGATACGCAGTATTTT. This encodes CASSRTGPSGGLDTQYF.

A single count supports this clone. CDR3 residues: CATSDRVDRGNEQFF. CDR3 DNA sequence: TGTGCCACCAGTGACCGAGTTGACCGGGGCAATGAGCAGTTCTTC. This sequence joins TRBV24-1 and TRBJ2-1, with D tentatively TRBD2 (5 bases). The V end lost 4 bases, the J end lost 6 bases, and 15 bases lay between the germline ends. The CDR3 has 15 residues. Germline lookup yields CDR1 KGHDR and CDR2 SFDVKD.

This clone turned up a few times. The chain combines TRBV7-9 with TRBJ2-2; the match to TRBD2 covers 9 bases. The CDR3 consists of 17 residues. The germline gives CDR1 SEHNR, CDR2 FQNEAQ (reference sequence). V shed 5 bases and J 1 base; nucleotides not matched to a gene: 8. CDR3 sequence reads: CASSPRGGGVNTGELFF. The DNA for the CDR3 is TGTGCCAGCAGCCCCCGGGGCGGGGGGGTGAACACCGGGGAGCTGTTTTTT.

In its sample, this clone was seen once. J is TRBJ2-1 and V is TRBV4-2; TRBD1 matches 8 bases. The CDR3 has 18 amino acids. CDR1 and CDR2 (germline): LGHNA, YNFKEQ. J gave up 0 bases and V 1 base, and 8 bases lay outside the gene matches. The CDR3 sequence: CASSQAGGQGNSYNEQFF. CDR3 DNA: TGTGCCAGCAGCCAAGCTGGAGGACAGGGAAACTCCTACAATGAGCAGTTCTTC.

The V and J genes are TRBV21-1 and TRBJ2-7; TRBD1, as called in the table, went unchecked against the DNA. TRBV21-1 is shown as a pseudogene. The CDR3 consists of 15 residues. The CDR3 reads CASSKGTGKSYEQYF. CDR3 nucleotides: TGTGCCAGCAGCAAAGGGACAGGGAAATCCTACGAGCAGTACTTC.

The rearrangement links TRBV9 to TRBJ2-2; the D gene is possibly TRBD1 (5 bases). Trimming took 6 bases from V and 4 from J, leaving 13 bases between them. CDR3 size: 14 residues. Germline V CDR1 and CDR2: SGDLS, YYNGEE. The CDR3, as DNA: TGTGCCAGCACCGGACAAATTGGCACCGGGGAGCTGTTTTTT. Its translation is CASTGQIGTGELFF.